This T cell receptor beta chain comes out of a study of technical replicates of blood from several donors (dated by TCRdb to the late 2010s). CDR1 and CDR2, per the germline V gene, are SNHLY and FYNNEI. The CDR3 runs 12 amino acids, cysteine and phenylalanine included. Kept here is only the CDR3 DNA, which spans 36 bases and is read in frame from base 1. V is pared back by 7 bases and J by 5 bases, with 11 bases lying between the germline termini. Receptor libraries were prepared by the immunoSEQ multiplex PCR assay. TCRdb took over this immuneACCESS table, retaining in-frame rearrangements with V and J assigned. Such tables are incomplete; in checked studies, under half of the missing clones stem from an unresolved V gene, and the remainder is unexplained. The sample includes about 94,000 clones, with approximately 94% observed a single time. The ten largest clonotypes hold around 0.24% of the sample.

Worth noting for this clone: This clone's antigen is unknown. Base-call qualities are not available, and no considerably larger clone is one nucleotide away.

The TCR was taken from a human donor in good health. Sequenced sample: T cells isolated from PBMCs. The sequence links TRBV2 to TRBJ2-5; 5 matching bases give a weak D call of TRBD2. The DNA sequence is given as TGTGCCAGCAATAGAGGGTTGGAGACCCAGTACTTC. Translation gives CASNRGLETQYF.